Listed here are 32 T cell receptor beta chains from one sample, sequenced in a study of blood T cell repertoires in COVID-19. Clones were read by immunoSEQ multiplex PCR, and TCRdb kept only the in-frame ones, dropping some. The sample lists roughly 20,000 clones; 90% to 95% were seen once. Sequences were obtained from peripheral blood. The receptors originated from a woman aged 45-65 years with active COVID-19.

The gene calls are TRBV19 and TRBJ1-2, with D perhaps TRBD1 (6 bases). The V end was cut by 4 bases, the J end by 8 bases, with 11 bases between. The germline CDR1 and CDR2 sequences are LNHDA and SQIVND (reference sequence). The CDR3 has 12 amino acids. CDR3 DNA sequence: TGTGCCAGTAGTACAAGGGACATCGGCTACACCTTC. As protein: CASSTRDIGYTF. The full variable domain, with the rest looked up from reference TRBV19 and TRBJ1-2, is DGGITQSPKYLFRKEGQNVTLSCEQNLNHDAMYWYRQDPGQGLRLIYYSQIVNDFQKGDIAEGYSVSREKKESFPLTVTSAQKNPTAFYLCASSTRDIGYTFGSGTRLTVV.

The chain is built from TRBV6-5 and TRBJ1-2; 7 bases are shared with TRBD1. The CDR3 has 13 residues. The trim removed 7 bases at V and 4 bases at J, leaving 6 bases unmatched. Germline lookup yields CDR1 MNHEY and CDR2 SVGAGI. The CDR3 sequence is CASTEGASYGYTF. The CDR3 DNA reads as TGTGCCAGCACGGAGGGGGCCAGCTATGGCTACACCTTC.

The V and J genes are TRBV5-4 and TRBJ1-4; 10 bases are shared with TRBD1. CDR1 is SGHNT, CDR2 YYREEE, per germline (reference sequence). The CDR3 runs to 15 residues. V gave up 0 bases and J gave up 6 bases; unmatched junction bases: 2. CDR3 DNA: TGTGCCAGCAGCTTGGGACAGGGGGCTTATGAAAAACTGTTTTTT. This translates into CASSLGQGAYEKLFF.

The CDR3 region is CAWFTGISGNTIYF. CDR3 sequence (DNA): TGTGCCTGGTTTACAGGTATCTCTGGAAACACCATATATTTT. This chain joins TRBV30 and TRBJ1-3; D might be TRBD1 (5 bases). The CDR3 extends over 14 amino acids. Germline loops: CDR1 GTSNPN, CDR2 SVGIG (reference sequence). V lost 5 bases to trimming and J lost 0 bases, with 11 bases between them.

The chain couples TRBV6-4 to TRBJ2-6, with 12 nucleotides matching TRBD2. The CDR3 totals 15 residues. Germline CDR1 MRHNA, CDR2 SNTAGT. V was pared by 5 bases and J by 8 bases, with 4 bases of the junction left unmatched. For the CDR3, the DNA is TGTGCCAGCAGTTATCTAGCGGGAGGGACCAACGTCCTGACTTTC. This codes for CASSYLAGGTNVLTF.

The chain carries TRBV9 and TRBJ2-1, with 7 nucleotides matching TRBD1. In germline, CDR1 is SGDLS, CDR2 YYNGEE. This CDR3 region has 17 residues. The J segment lost 7 bases and the V segment lost 3 bases, leaving 16 bases of the junction unmatched. This CDR3 is CASSGPQDDRVHNEQFF. The CDR3 DNA reads as TGTGCCAGCAGCGGCCCTCAAGATGACAGGGTCCATAATGAGCAGTTCTTC.

This clone occurred once. The rearrangement joins TRBV28 to TRBJ1-6; possibly TRBD1 for D (5 bases). Germline CDR1 MDHEN, CDR2 SYDVKM. The CDR3 sequence is 15 residues long. V lost 3 bases and J 10 bases, leaving 16 bases between the germline ends. CDR3 coding DNA: TGTGCCAGCAGTTTCGGGGGAGGGGTAATCTCACCCCTCCACTTT. It codes for CASSFGGGVISPLHF.

This chain uses TRBV2 with TRBJ1-4; D possibly corresponds to TRBD1 (6 bases). The germline CDR1 and CDR2 sequences are SNHLY and FYNNEI. The ends were cut back, 6 bases at V and 7 bases at J, with 9 bases in the middle. The CDR3 sequence is 12 residues long. The CDR3 DNA reads as TGTGCCAGCAGCGGACAGCTTGAAAAACTGTTTTTT. Residues: CASSGQLEKLFF.

This clone was counted between two and nine times. The chain carries TRBV5-1 and TRBJ2-3, with D hard to call. This CDR3 spans 14 amino acids. Germline CDR1 reads SGHRS; CDR2 reads YFSETQ. V shed 0 bases and J shed 8 bases, with 13 bases lying between them. The CDR3 reads CASSLDPGLGTQYF. The CDR3 region has the DNA TGCGCCAGCAGCTTGGATCCAGGTCTCGGTACGCAGTATTTT.

The chain combines TRBV9 with TRBJ2-7, with D possibly being TRBD2 (6 bases). Trimming stripped 0 bases from V and 0 bases from J, with 7 bases between. Looked up from germline, CDR1 is SGDLS and CDR2 is YYNGEE. The CDR3 totals 14 residues. The CDR3, as DNA: TGTGCCAGCAGCGTAGGGGGGGACTCCTACGAGCAGTACTTC. The encoded protein is CASSVGGDSYEQYF.

This clone occurred a few times. This chain connects TRBV28 to TRBJ1-6; weak D call: TRBD1 (5 bases). Germline V lookup: CDR1 MDHEN, CDR2 SYDVKM. This CDR3 is 16 amino acids long. The V end lost 6 bases, the J end lost 4 bases, and 16 bases lay between the germline ends. The CDR3 DNA sequence: TGTGCCAGCAGCCGCCCCTCAGACAGTTATAATTCACCCCTCCACTTT. As protein: CASSRPSDSYNSPLHF. The full variable domain, completed using reference TRBV28 and TRBJ1-6, is DVKVTQSSRYLVKRTGEKVFLECVQDMDHENMFWYRQDPGLGLRLIYFSYDVKMKEKGDIPEGYSVSREKKERFSLILESASTNQTSMYLCASSRPSDSYNSPLHFGNGTRLTVT.

The CDR3 DNA sequence: TGTGCCAGCAGGAGACTAGCGGCGTACAATGAGCAGTTCTTC. Its translation: CASRRLAAYNEQFF. The chain has TRBV6-5 and TRBJ2-1, with TRBD2 matching over 9 bases. The CDR3 totals 14 residues. With 6 bases clipped from V and 4 bases from J, the junction kept 4 bases outside the gene matches. CDR1 and CDR2 from the germline V gene are MNHEY and SVGAGI.

This rearrangement joins TRBV28 to TRBJ1-2; 8 positions agree with TRBD1. The CDR3 has 15 residues. Looked up from germline, CDR1 is MDHEN and CDR2 is SYDVKM. V shed 3 bases and J 7 bases; nucleotides not matched to a gene: 10. The CDR3 spells CASSFQGRGRSGYTF. The CDR3 coding sequence is TGTGCCAGCAGTTTCCAAGGCAGGGGGCGGAGTGGCTACACCTTC.

The sample holds a few counts of this clone. V and J are TRBV10-1 and TRBJ2-1; 8 bases line up with TRBD1. V gave up 3 bases and J gave up 10 bases; unmatched junction bases: 11. The CDR3 loop spans 15 amino acids. Per germline, CDR1 WNHNN and CDR2 SYGVQD (reference sequence). The CDR3, as DNA: TGCGCCAGCAGTGATGGACAGGGTAATAGTCGGGAGCAGTTCTTC. This gives the protein CASSDGQGNSREQFF.

The CDR3 here is CSVEWGGNEQFF. CDR3 nucleotide sequence: TGCAGCGTTGAATGGGGGGGAAATGAGCAGTTCTTC. The rearrangement uses TRBV29-1 and TRBJ2-1; 7 bases are a match to TRBD2. Germline V gene data show CDR1 as SQVTM and CDR2 as ANQGSEA. V was pared by 2 bases and J by 7 bases, with 2 bases of the junction left unmatched. This CDR3 spans 12 amino acids.

The chain recombines TRBV25-1 with TRBJ2-5; a weak D match, TRBD2 (5 bases). The CDR3 spans 12 residues. Deletions cut 9 bases from V and 10 bases from J, with 18 bases between. Germline V gives CDR1 MGHDK, CDR2 SYGVNS. The CDR3 sequence is CASRNGGLNQYF. The CDR3, as DNA: TGTGCCAGTCGAAACGGCGGGTTGAACCAGTACTTC.

The V call is TRBV5-6, the J call TRBJ1-6; 7 bases match TRBD1. Germline trimming cut 3 bases from V and 9 bases from J; bases unmatched to any gene: 6. The CDR3 runs to 14 residues. Looked up from germline, CDR1 is SGHDT and CDR2 is YYEEEE. The CDR3 nucleotides are TGTGCCAGCAGCTCAACCTACAGGGGTTCACCCCTCCACTTT. Encoded protein: CASSSTYRGSPLHF. Complete variable domain (other parts from reference TRBV5-6 and TRBJ1-6): DAGVTQSPTHLIKTRGQQVTLRCSPKSGHDTVSWYQQALGQGPQFIFQYYEEEERQRGNFPDRFSGHQFPNYSSELNVNALLLGDSALYLCASSSTYRGSPLHFGNGTRLTVT.

This rearrangement joins TRBV7-9 to TRBJ2-4, with TRBD2 identical over 7 bases. V trimming: 3 bases; J trimming: 8 bases; junction bases outside the gene matches: 4. This CDR3 comprises 13 residues. Germline V CDR1 and CDR2: SEHNR, FQNEAQ (reference sequence). In DNA form, the CDR3 reads TGTGCCAGCAGCTTCGCGGGAGCTGACATTCAGTACTTC. Protein product: CASSFAGADIQYF.

The J gene is TRBJ2-4, the V gene TRBV28, with 10 bases lining up with TRBD1. V trimming: 6 bases; J trimming: 2 bases; junction bases outside the gene matches: 4. The germline CDR1 and CDR2 sequences are MDHEN and SYDVKM. This CDR3 contains 15 residues. CDR3 region: CASRGTGVTKNIQYF. The CDR3, as DNA: TGTGCCAGCAGGGGGACAGGGGTGACCAAAAACATTCAGTACTTC.

The chain recombines TRBV9 with TRBJ1-6; 8 positions agree with TRBD1. The germline V gene has CDR1 SGDLS and CDR2 YYNGEE. Unmatched junction bases numbered 3, after V lost 4 bases and J lost 6 bases. The CDR3 is 14 amino acids. CDR3 bases: TGTGCCAGCAGCCTGGGACAGGTTAATTCACCCCTCCACTTT. This translates into CASSLGQVNSPLHF.

The chain recombines TRBV9 with TRBJ2-3, with 8 bases identical to TRBD2. Looked up from germline, CDR1 is SGDLS and CDR2 is YYNGEE. This CDR3 spans 15 amino acids. V lost 2 bases to trimming and J lost 0 bases; unmatched junction nucleotides: 2. The CDR3 spells CASSVGGGSTDTQYF. Here the CDR3 DNA reads TGTGCCAGCAGCGTCGGCGGGGGGAGCACAGATACGCAGTATTTT.

The gene calls are TRBV12-2 and TRBJ1-2; TRBD1 was called by the table and not checked on the DNA. TRBV12-2 is a recognized pseudogene. The CDR3 spans 11 residues. CDR3 sequence (DNA): TGTGCAAGGCGTACAGGGGATGGCTACACCTTC. Protein: CARRTGDGYTF.

This clone was counted between two and nine times. The V gene is TRBV27, the J gene TRBJ2-7; D may be TRBD1 (6 bases). V lost 8 bases and J 4 bases, leaving 15 bases between the germline ends. The CDR3 covers 13 residues. Germline assignment: CDR1 MNHEY and CDR2 SMNVEV (reference sequence). CDR3 sequence reads: CASLGGRPYEQYF. Written as DNA, the CDR3 is TGTGCCAGCTTAGGGGGTAGGCCGTACGAGCAGTACTTC.

The rearrangement uses TRBV6-5 and TRBJ1-4; D may be TRBD1 (5 bases). This CDR3 has 15 amino acids. The germline V gene has CDR1 MNHEY and CDR2 SVGAGI. V was shortened by 8 bases and J by 8 bases, with 21 bases between the two germline ends. For the CDR3, the DNA is TGTGCCAGCTCCGGCCAGGGTGGTGGGTACGAAAAACTGTTTTTT. Translated, it gives CASSGQGGGYEKLFF.

The CDR3 is CASSLGQGYGYTF. The CDR3 bases are TGTGCCAGCAGTTTAGGGCAGGGCTATGGCTACACCTTC. The genes are TRBV28 and TRBJ1-2; TRBD1 might be the D (5 bases). There are 13 residues in the CDR3. The V gene's germline CDR1 is MDHEN and CDR2 SYDVKM. V was cut by 2 bases and J by 4 bases, with 8 bases left in between.

The V call is TRBV19, the J call TRBJ2-1, with TRBD2 identical over 10 bases. Losses at the gene ends were 3 bases for V and 7 bases for J; bases not matched to a gene: 6. CDR1 and CDR2 (germline): LNHDA, SQIVND (reference sequence). The CDR3 loop spans 15 amino acids. CDR3 sequence: CASSILLAGTNEQFF. CDR3 nucleotides: TGTGCCAGTAGTATTTTACTAGCGGGAACAAATGAGCAGTTCTTC.

CDR3 nucleotides: TGTGCCAGCAGCCCCAAAACGACCCCGGGCTCCTACAATGAGCAGTTCTTC. Translated, it gives CASSPKTTPGSYNEQFF. The chain joins TRBV7-9 to TRBJ2-1; D call uncertain. Trimming stripped 5 bases from V and 0 bases from J, with 17 bases between. CDR3 size: 17 residues. Germline V gene lookup returns CDR1 SEHNR and CDR2 FQNEAQ (reference sequence).

The chain recombines TRBV11-2 with TRBJ2-2; D gene uncertain. Looked up from germline, CDR1 is SGHAT and CDR2 is FQNNGV. The germline V and J ends were trimmed by 5 bases and 4 bases, with 14 bases remaining between them. CDR3 length: 15 amino acids. The CDR3 nucleotides are TGTGCCAGCAGCCCCTCCGGGTCACTCACCGGGGAGCTGTTTTTT. Its translation is CASSPSGSLTGELFF.

V is TRBV5-4 and J is TRBJ2-5; 8 positions agree with TRBD1. The ends lost 2 bases at V and 5 bases at J; junction bases unmatched: 5. The germline CDR1 and CDR2 sequences are SGHNT and YYREEE (reference sequence). This CDR3 has 14 amino acids. The CDR3 DNA reads as TGTGCCAGCAGCTTCAGGACAGGGAGGGAGACCCAGTACTTC. Translated: CASSFRTGRETQYF.

The chain has TRBV19 and TRBJ1-5, with TRBD1 as a possible D gene (6 bases). Germline CDR1 is LNHDA and CDR2 is SQIVND (reference sequence). CDR3 length: 16 amino acids. V was shortened by 4 bases and J by 5 bases, with 18 bases between the two germline ends. Here the CDR3 reads CASSTLLTGNDQPQHF. CDR3 DNA sequence: TGTGCCAGTAGTACTCTTTTGACAGGCAATGATCAGCCCCAGCATTTT.

V and J are TRBV3-1 (or the pseudogene TRBV3-2) and TRBJ2-1; the D gene is possibly TRBD2 (5 bases). The CDR3 consists of 12 residues. Germline CDR1 and CDR2: LGHDT and YNNKEL (reference sequence). V lost 5 bases and J 6 bases, leaving 8 bases between the germline ends. This CDR3 is CASSRTGNEQFF. DNA for the CDR3: TGTGCCAGCAGCAGGACTGGCAATGAGCAGTTCTTC.

The V and J genes are TRBV13 and TRBJ2-3; 10 nucleotides align to TRBD2. Trimming cost V 0 bases and J 3 bases; bases outside gene matches: 9. CDR3 size: 18 residues. Germline CDR1 reads PRHDT; CDR2 reads FYEKMQ (reference sequence). DNA of the CDR3: TGTGCCAGCAGCTTAGGTGCACTAGCGGGAAGCCTGACAGATACGCAGTATTTT. It yields the protein CASSLGALAGSLTDTQYF.